Presented here are 26 T cell receptor beta chains from one specimen sequenced in a study of beta chain features in type 1 diabetes. Study-level findings and limits: Moderate yet significant TCRB CDR3 shortening was seen in Type 1 diabetes patients in all four CD4+ subsets.

What was sequenced were expressed TCRB transcripts, since all of the isolated RNA had been reverse transcribed. Assay: immunoSEQ multiplex PCR; the TCRdb copy retains only in-frame clones and omits some. The repertoire consists of over 200,000 clones, with approximately 10% occurring once and the leading ten covering over 0.015%. The antigens these receptors bind are not known. The sequenced sample consisted of naive CD4+ T cells from blood. Receptors were obtained from a man under 40 with type 1 diabetes.

The chain links TRBV30 to TRBJ1-6, with 7 nucleotides matching TRBD1. The V gene's germline CDR1 is GTSNPN and CDR2 SVGIG (reference sequence). The CDR3 totals 15 residues. The V segment lost 3 bases and the J segment 7 bases; nucleotides outside the gene matches: 9. CDR3 residues: CAWRVTGALNSPLHF. The CDR3 DNA reads as TGTGCCTGGAGGGTAACAGGGGCCCTGAATTCACCCCTCCACTTT.

This chain links TRBV5-4 with TRBJ2-7; TRBD1 aligns across 8 bases. The CDR3 loop spans 15 amino acids. Trimming removed 0 bases from V and 2 bases from J; junction bases left unmatched: 4. Germline V gene data show CDR1 as SGHNT and CDR2 as YYREEE (reference sequence). The chain's CDR3 is CASSLGQGLAYEQYF. DNA for the CDR3: TGTGCCAGCAGCTTGGGACAGGGGTTAGCCTACGAGCAGTACTTC.

This clone was seen a few times. The chain couples TRBV30 to TRBJ1-5; TRBD1 matches 10 bases. Germline V gene lookup returns CDR1 GTSNPN and CDR2 SVGIG (reference sequence). The CDR3 runs 14 residues. With V trimmed by 2 bases and J by 5 bases, 3 bases remained unmatched. In nucleotides, the CDR3 is TGTGCCTGGAGTATAGGGACAGGGGATCAGCCCCAGCATTTT. This encodes CAWSIGTGDQPQHF. The full variable domain, completed using reference TRBV30 and TRBJ1-5, is SQTIHQWPATLVQPVGSPLSLECTVEGTSNPNLYWYRQAAGRGLQLLFYSVGIGQISSEVPQNLSASRPQDRQFILSSKKLLLSDSGFYLCAWSIGTGDQPQHFGDGTRLSIL.

The chain couples TRBV9 to TRBJ2-1; 10 bases match TRBD1. Germline V gene sequence: CDR1 SGDLS, CDR2 YYNGEE. The CDR3 spans 15 residues. The V and J ends lost 4 bases and 3 bases, in that order; junction bases with no gene match: 4. The CDR3 sequence: CASSSWTGGYNEQFF. DNA for the CDR3: TGTGCCAGCAGCAGTTGGACAGGGGGCTACAATGAGCAGTTCTTC.

V gene TRBV6-5 combines with J gene TRBJ2-7, with a weak D call TRBD1 (6 bases). CDR3 length equals 16 residues. CDR1 is MNHEY, CDR2 SVGAGI, per germline. Trimming took off 2 bases at V and 2 bases at J, with 16 bases between the two ends. The DNA of the CDR3 is TGTGCCAGCAGTTACGGGGAACCGGACAGTGCCTACGAGCAGTACTTC. Encoded protein: CASSYGEPDSAYEQYF.

This clone has a handful of counts. The chain carries TRBV29-1 and TRBJ2-3; the D is unclear. Deletions cut 6 bases from V and 2 bases from J, with 9 bases between. This CDR3 region has 12 residues. CDR1 SQVTM and CDR2 ANQGSEA come from the germline V gene. The CDR3 is CSVDTFTDTQYF. CDR3 nucleotide sequence: TGCAGCGTCGACACCTTCACAGATACGCAGTATTTT.

The rearrangement joins TRBV2 to TRBJ2-1; 8 bases agree with TRBD1. The CDR3 has 18 amino acids. V was pared by 3 bases and J by 6 bases, with 16 bases of the junction left unmatched. Germline CDR1 reads SNHLY; CDR2 reads FYNNEI. The CDR3 region is CASSDLGPGGWNGNEQFF. CDR3 DNA sequence: TGTGCCAGCAGTGACCTGGGGCCAGGGGGCTGGAATGGCAATGAGCAGTTCTTC.

This clone was picked up a small number of times. This chain connects TRBV28 to TRBJ2-1, with TRBD1 identical over 8 bases. CDR1 MDHEN and CDR2 SYDVKM come from the germline V gene. Germline trimming cut 5 bases from V and 8 bases from J; bases unmatched to any gene: 11. This CDR3 contains 15 residues. The CDR3 nucleotides are TGTGCCAGCAGTGCACCGGGACAGGCTCGGGATGAGCAGTTCTTC. The encoded protein is CASSAPGQARDEQFF. Full variable domain (remainder filled in from reference TRBV28 and TRBJ2-1): DVKVTQSSRYLVKRTGEKVFLECVQDMDHENMFWYRQDPGLGLRLIYFSYDVKMKEKGDIPEGYSVSREKKERFSLILESASTNQTSMYLCASSAPGQARDEQFFGPGTRLTVL.

The gene calls are TRBV29-1 and TRBJ2-7, with 7 nucleotides matching TRBD2. Per the germline V gene, CDR1 is SQVTM and CDR2 is ANQGSEA. V shed 3 bases, J shed 3 bases, and the junction held 5 bases outside the gene matches. The CDR3 contains 13 residues. CDR3 region: CSVEGGGIYEQYF. The CDR3 DNA reads as TGCAGCGTTGAGGGGGGGGGAATCTACGAGCAGTACTTC.

This clone was seen a few times. This rearrangement joins TRBV7-8 to TRBJ1-5, with 8 bases matching TRBD1. This CDR3 has 18 amino acids. V gave up 8 bases and J gave up 3 bases; unmatched junction bases: 18. Germline assignment: CDR1 SGHVS and CDR2 FQNEAQ. CDR3: CASLEGTGGGRANQPQHF. The DNA of the CDR3 is TGTGCCAGCTTAGAGGGGACAGGAGGAGGTCGGGCCAATCAGCCCCAGCATTTT.

The chain is built from TRBV11-3 and TRBJ2-7; 7 bases are shared with TRBD2. The CDR3 is made up of 13 amino acids. Germline-derived CDR1 and CDR2 are SGHNT and YENEEA. J gave up 2 bases and V 5 bases, and 3 bases lay outside the gene matches. The CDR3 region is CASSRGGAYEQYF. In nucleotides, the CDR3 is TGTGCCAGCAGCCGTGGGGGGGCCTACGAGCAGTACTTC.

The chain combines TRBV5-1 with TRBJ1-1, with a tentative D call TRBD1 (5 bases). The ends were cut back, 0 bases at V and 5 bases at J, with 8 bases in the middle. Looked up from germline, CDR1 is SGHRS and CDR2 is YFSETQ. The CDR3 covers 13 residues. CDR3 coding DNA: TGCGCCAGCAGCTTGGCAGGGTTAACTGAAGCTTTCTTT. Translated: CASSLAGLTEAFF.

The chain is built from TRBV19 and TRBJ1-5, with 9 bases fitting TRBD1. V dropped 8 bases and J dropped 8; count of bases not matched to a gene: 10. The CDR3 runs to 14 residues. CDR1 and CDR2 from the germline V gene are LNHDA and SQIVND (reference sequence). As DNA, the CDR3 is TGTGCCAGTCGAACCGGGACAGGGTTGAAGCCCCAGCATTTT. Its translation: CASRTGTGLKPQHF.

CDR3 loop: CAWSVRGSYTF. DNA for the CDR3: TGTGCCTGGAGTGTAAGAGGGAGCTACACCTTC. The chain employs TRBV30 and TRBJ1-2; unclear D gene. CDR3 size: 11 residues. The V gene's germline CDR1 is GTSNPN and CDR2 SVGIG (reference sequence). The germline V and J ends were trimmed by 0 bases and 9 bases, with 8 bases remaining between them.

The rearrangement uses TRBV10-3 and TRBJ2-1, with 9 nucleotides matching TRBD2. Germline CDR1 ENHRY, CDR2 SYGVKD. This CDR3 is 15 amino acids long. Trimming at V came to 3 bases and at J to 7 bases, leaving 7 bases not matched to a gene. The CDR3 reads CAISDRASGENEQFF. CDR3 nucleotide sequence: TGTGCCATCAGTGATAGGGCTAGCGGGGAAAATGAGCAGTTCTTC.

The rearrangement links TRBV15 to TRBJ2-5, with no clear D. Between the trimmed V and J ends, which lost 1 base and 8 bases, there was a span of 11 bases. Germline lookup yields CDR1 LNHNV and CDR2 YYDKDF (reference sequence). This CDR3 is 13 amino acids long. In DNA form, the CDR3 reads TGTGCCACCAGCAGAGGGCTTGGGCAAACCCAGTACTTC. Protein product: CATSRGLGQTQYF.

The V and J genes are TRBV5-1 and TRBJ2-2; TRBD2 is a possible D gene (5 bases). Germline assignment: CDR1 SGHRS and CDR2 YFSETQ. Trimming cost V 6 bases and J 4 bases, with 19 bases left between them. The CDR3 runs to 16 residues. This CDR3 reads CASKVVGGRGTGELFF. CDR3 coding DNA: TGCGCCAGCAAGGTGGTAGGAGGCCGGGGCACCGGGGAGCTGTTTTTT.

The chain combines TRBV11-1 with TRBJ1-4, with a possible D match to TRBD1 (5 bases). The CDR3 consists of 15 residues. Per the germline V gene, CDR1 is SGHAT and CDR2 is FQDESV (reference sequence). Trimming took 2 bases from V and 8 from J, leaving 15 bases between them. This CDR3 is CASSLSGQVWEKLFF. The CDR3 DNA reads as TGTGCCAGCAGCTTATCTGGACAAGTTTGGGAAAAACTGTTTTTT.

The chain recombines TRBV15 with TRBJ2-2; the match to TRBD1 covers 8 bases. V lost 2 bases and J lost 2; bases outside the gene matches: 4. CDR3 length: 16 residues. Germline values: CDR1 LNHNV, CDR2 YYDKDF (reference sequence). For the CDR3, the DNA is TGTGCCACCAGCAGACTGGGACAGGTCAACACCGGGGAGCTGTTTTTT. Translating gives CATSRLGQVNTGELFF.

This clone has just a few counts. This sequence joins TRBV15 and TRBJ2-1; 7 bases match TRBD2. The V gene's germline CDR1 is LNHNV and CDR2 YYDKDF (reference sequence). CDR3 length: 17 residues. J gave up 1 base and V 3 bases, and 9 bases lay outside the gene matches. The CDR3 spells CATSRIPSAGSYNEQFF. CDR3 bases: TGTGCCACCAGCAGGATCCCGTCAGCGGGGTCCTACAATGAGCAGTTCTTC.

The chain joins TRBV29-1 to TRBJ2-7, with a tentative D call TRBD1 (6 bases). Trimming stripped 1 base from V and 1 base from J, with 11 bases between. The CDR3 extends over 14 amino acids. Germline loops: CDR1 SQVTM, CDR2 ANQGSEA. CDR3 sequence reads: CSVEGGGPSYEQYF. CDR3 coding DNA: TGCAGCGTTGAAGGAGGGGGTCCATCCTACGAGCAGTACTTC.

The chain has TRBV29-1 and TRBJ2-2, with a tentative D call TRBD1 (6 bases). Germline V gene sequence: CDR1 SQVTM, CDR2 ANQGSEA. The CDR3 length is 15 residues. V was trimmed by 5 bases and J by 5 bases, leaving 18 bases between them. The CDR3 is CSVLGVRGKTGELFF. CDR3 DNA sequence: TGCAGCGTTCTCGGGGTCAGGGGTAAAACCGGGGAGCTGTTTTTT.

This clone was counted between two and nine times. Here the CDR3 reads CAWRPRTGTGELFF. Here the CDR3 DNA reads TGTGCCTGGAGACCGCGGACAGGCACCGGGGAGCTGTTTTTT. The chain employs TRBV30 and TRBJ2-2, with 7 positions matching TRBD1. CDR3 length: 14 residues. V lost 3 bases and J lost 4; bases outside the gene matches: 5. Germline V gives CDR1 GTSNPN, CDR2 SVGIG (reference sequence).

The rearrangement links TRBV18 to TRBJ2-7, with 8 bases identical to TRBD2. This CDR3 is 15 amino acids long. Trimming removed 3 bases from V and 2 bases from J; junction bases left unmatched: 6. The germline V gene has CDR1 KGHSH and CDR2 LQKENI. CDR3 DNA sequence: TGTGCCAGCTCACCCACGGCGGGGGGAACCTACGAGCAGTACTTC. It codes for CASSPTAGGTYEQYF.

In its sample, this clone was seen a few times. V gene TRBV6-6 combines with J gene TRBJ1-1; no clear D gene. Germline assignment: CDR1 MNHNY and CDR2 SVGAGI (reference sequence). V lost 3 bases to trimming and J lost 2 bases, with 10 bases between them. The CDR3 contains 14 residues. The chain's CDR3 is CASSYTGGNTEAFF. Written as DNA, the CDR3 is TGTGCCAGCAGTTATACTGGCGGAAACACTGAAGCTTTCTTT.

The V gene is TRBV5-1, the J gene TRBJ2-2; 10 bases line up with TRBD1. Losses at the gene ends were 5 bases for V and 6 bases for J; bases not matched to a gene: 7. The CDR3 consists of 15 residues. The germline V gene encodes CDR1 SGHRS and CDR2 YFSETQ. CDR3: CASRLGTGAPGELFF. The CDR3 DNA sequence: TGCGCCAGCAGGCTCGGGACAGGGGCCCCCGGGGAGCTGTTTTTT.